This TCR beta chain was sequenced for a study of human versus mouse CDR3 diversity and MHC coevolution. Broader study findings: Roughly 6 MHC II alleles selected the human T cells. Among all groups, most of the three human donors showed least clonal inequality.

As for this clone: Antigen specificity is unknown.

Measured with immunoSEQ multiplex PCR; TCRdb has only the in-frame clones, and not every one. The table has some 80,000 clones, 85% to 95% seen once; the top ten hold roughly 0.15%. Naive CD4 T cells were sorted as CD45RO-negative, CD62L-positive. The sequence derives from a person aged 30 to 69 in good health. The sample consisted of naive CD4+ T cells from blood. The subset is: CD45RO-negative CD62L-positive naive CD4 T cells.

In DNA, the CDR3 is TGCGCCAGCAGCCAGTGGGGACTAGCGTACAATGAGCAGTTCTTC. Translation gives CASSQWGLAYNEQFF. The gene calls are TRBV4-1 and TRBJ2-1; 10 bases are a match to TRBD2. Germline-derived CDR1 and CDR2 are MGHRA and YSYEKL. J lost 4 bases, V lost 3 bases, and 3 bases had no gene match. The CDR3 length is 15 residues.